These 22 T cell receptor beta chains share one sample of origin, sequenced in a study of T-cell memory formation after mild COVID-19. TCRdb ran MiXCR on the 5' RACE reads and lists one entry per CDR3 protein. Counted here are 150,000 to 200,000 distinct CDR3 sequences, approximately 10% occurring once; the ten biggest clones make up approximately 3.8%. The specimen was PBMCs or a T cell subset sorted from them (not recorded which). All receptors come from a man younger than 30 who had mild COVID-19 (a few samples of this study predate the infection). Cell type and time point are not known.

This clonotype was counted a few times. The rearrangement uses TRBV7-9 and TRBJ2-5; D perhaps matches TRBD2 (7 bases). CDR1 and CDR2 (germline): SEHNR, FQNEAQ (reference sequence). The CDR3 has 13 amino acids. V was cut by 8 bases and J by 6 bases, with 16 bases left in between. The CDR3 DNA follows: TGTGCCAGCGCCTCCGGGGGGCCCCAGACCCAGTACTTC. Residues: CASASGGPQTQYF. The full variable domain, completed using reference TRBV7-9 and TRBJ2-5, is DTGVSQNPRHKITKRGQNVTFRCDPISEHNRLYWYRQTLGQGPEFLTYFQNEAQLEKSRLLSDRFSAERPKGSFSTLEIQRTEQGDSAMYLCASASGGPQTQYFGPGTRLLVL.

The V gene is TRBV20-1, the J gene TRBJ2-6; TRBD1 might be the D (6 bases). Trimming removed 7 bases from V and 1 base from J, with 23 bases in between. Looked up from germline, CDR1 is DFQATT and CDR2 is SNEGSKA (reference sequence). The CDR3 is 18 residues long. As DNA, the CDR3 is TGCAGTGTTACACCACTGGGGGCAGGGATTTCTGGGGCCAACGTCCTGACTTTC. It translates to CSVTPLGAGISGANVLTF.

This clonotype came up a few times. The CDR3 loop is CASTSGGLVTEAFF. In DNA form, the CDR3 reads TGCGCCAGCACCTCCGGGGGGCTGGTCACTGAAGCTTTCTTT. The gene calls are TRBV5-1 and TRBJ1-1, with D maybe TRBD1 (6 bases). Germline V gene data show CDR1 as SGHRS and CDR2 as YFSETQ. The length of the CDR3 is 14 residues. Trimming removed 6 bases from V and 4 bases from J, with 16 bases in between.

This rearrangement joins TRBV2 to TRBJ2-7, with 8 bases aligning to TRBD1. CDR1 and CDR2 from the germline V gene are SNHLY and FYNNEI. V dropped 7 bases and J dropped 0; count of bases not matched to a gene: 8. The CDR3 is 15 residues long. The CDR3 here is CASTRGQVLSYEQYF. The CDR3 DNA sequence: TGTGCCAGCACCAGGGGACAGGTTCTCTCCTACGAGCAGTACTTC.

This clonotype was seen ten or more times. The chain has TRBV2 and TRBJ1-2, with 7 bases that match TRBD1. Germline assignment: CDR1 SNHLY and CDR2 FYNNEI. J lost 6 bases, V lost 5 bases, and 9 bases had no gene match. This CDR3 spans 14 amino acids. CDR3 loop: CASSLQGQADGYTF. The CDR3 DNA reads TGTGCCAGCAGTTTACAAGGACAGGCGGATGGCTACACCTTC.

This clonotype was seen ten or more times. The V gene is TRBV11-2, the J gene TRBJ1-5, with unresolved D. The CDR3 extends over 15 amino acids. The germline V gene has CDR1 SGHAT and CDR2 FQNNGV. V shed 3 bases and J shed 5 bases, with 14 bases lying between them. In DNA form, the CDR3 reads TGTGCCAGCAGCTTTAAAGGTCTGAAGGATCAGCCCCAGCATTTT. Translation: CASSFKGLKDQPQHF.

This clonotype turned up a few times. The rearrangement uses TRBV2 and TRBJ2-2; weak D call: TRBD1 (5 bases). The CDR3 has 14 residues. Trimming removed 6 bases from V and 1 base from J, with 9 bases in between. CDR1 is SNHLY and CDR2 is FYNNEI in the germline V gene. CDR3 in amino acids: CASSRQKNTGELFF. DNA for the CDR3: TGTGCCAGCAGCCGACAGAAGAACACCGGGGAGCTGTTTTTT.

The chain has TRBV2 and TRBJ1-4; D is undetermined. The germline V gene encodes CDR1 SNHLY and CDR2 FYNNEI. The CDR3 covers 13 residues. Trimming left V 7 bases short and J 8 bases short, with 14 bases between. DNA for the CDR3: TGTGCCAGCATCTATGGGAGAGGCGAAAAACTGTTTTTT. Encoded protein: CASIYGRGEKLFF.

V and J are TRBV5-6 and TRBJ1-2; D not certain. Looked up from germline, CDR1 is SGHDT and CDR2 is YYEEEE. V lost 0 bases and J 10 bases, leaving 7 bases between the germline ends. This CDR3 spans 11 amino acids. CDR3 amino acids: CASSLEVDYTF. In nucleotides, the CDR3 is TGTGCCAGCAGCTTGGAAGTAGACTACACCTTC.

The chain carries TRBV7-9 and TRBJ1-5; D is unclear. Trimming pared 8 bases from V and 0 bases from J, leaving 14 bases between. The CDR3 is 15 residues long. Germline CDR1 and CDR2: SEHNR and FQNEAQ (reference sequence). The CDR3 reads CASSPGGNSNQPQHF. The CDR3 DNA reads TGTGCCAGCTCCCCGGGCGGGAATAGCAATCAGCCCCAGCATTTT.

This clonotype was found many times. The chain couples TRBV12-3 or TRBV12-4 to TRBJ1-2; no clear D. The CDR3 is 15 amino acids. Trimming took off 5 bases at V and 0 bases at J, with 13 bases between the two ends. This CDR3 is CASSSRRTTNYGYTF. For the CDR3, the DNA is TGTGCCAGCAGTAGCCGTAGGACTACTAACTATGGCTACACCTTC.

This clonotype was recorded at least ten times. CDR3 amino acids: CASSQGLAEYNEQFF. The CDR3 nucleotides read TGTGCCAGCAGCCAAGGACTAGCGGAGTACAATGAGCAGTTCTTC. This chain links TRBV3-1 with TRBJ2-1; 9 bases match TRBD2. V was clipped by 1 base and J by 4 bases; unmatched bases: 2. Per the germline V gene, CDR1 is LGHDT and CDR2 is YNNKEL (reference sequence). The CDR3 length is 15 residues.

There are a few counts of this clonotype. The V call is TRBV20-1, the J call TRBJ1-1; unclear D gene. V gave up 0 bases and J gave up 8 bases, with 13 bases separating them. In germline, CDR1 is DFQATT, CDR2 SNEGSKA (reference sequence). The CDR3 is 13 residues long. The CDR3 sequence: CSARDPVGSEAFF. In DNA, the CDR3 is TGCAGTGCTAGAGATCCGGTCGGATCAGAAGCTTTCTTT.

This clonotype was seen many times. The gene calls are TRBV4-1 and TRBJ2-4, with D possibly TRBD1 on 6 matching bases. Germline assignment: CDR1 MGHRA and CDR2 YSYEKL. V was shortened by 4 bases and J by 7 bases, with 17 bases between the two germline ends. This CDR3 has 15 residues. The CDR3 DNA reads TGCGCCAGCAGCCGAACCCAGGGGCTGAACAACATTCAGTACTTC. It encodes CASSRTQGLNNIQYF.

The chain has TRBV5-6 and TRBJ2-5, with unresolved D. V lost 2 bases, J lost 5 bases, and 19 bases lay in between. In germline, CDR1 is SGHDT, CDR2 YYEEEE. The CDR3 runs 16 residues. The CDR3 reads CASSFLSYAVGETQYF. DNA for the CDR3: TGTGCCAGCAGCTTTCTTTCTTACGCAGTAGGGGAGACCCAGTACTTC.

The V gene is TRBV27, the J gene TRBJ2-3; D may be TRBD1 or TRBD2 (5 bases each). CDR1 MNHEY and CDR2 SMNVEV come from the germline V gene (reference sequence). Trimming took 6 bases from V and 5 from J, leaving 12 bases between them. This CDR3 has 13 amino acids. The CDR3 reads CASRGQAGDTQYF. The CDR3 coding sequence is TGTGCCAGCAGGGGGCAGGCGGGAGATACGCAGTATTTT.

The V call is TRBV7-2, the J call TRBJ1-1, with 10 bases lining up with TRBD1. After removal of 4 bases from V and 10 bases from J, the junction contained 12 bases not matched to a gene. The CDR3 sequence is 15 residues long. CDR1 is SGHTA, CDR2 FQGNSA, per germline. CDR3 protein: CASSSLSGTGERAFF. The CDR3 DNA sequence: TGTGCCAGCAGCTCTCTCTCTGGGACAGGGGAAAGAGCTTTCTTT.

The rearrangement joins TRBV7-2 to TRBJ2-3, with D tentatively TRBD1 or TRBD2 (5 bases each). Germline-derived CDR1 and CDR2 are SGHTA and FQGNSA. There are 15 residues in the CDR3. The V end was cut by 5 bases, the J end by 2 bases, with 14 bases between. In DNA form, the CDR3 reads TGTGCCAGCAGCCGGGACCGTCTCAACACAGATACGCAGTATTTT. This sequence encodes CASSRDRLNTDTQYF.

The rearrangement joins TRBV5-1 to TRBJ1-2, with a tentative D call TRBD1 (5 bases). Germline CDR1 is SGHRS and CDR2 is YFSETQ. The CDR3 runs to 14 residues. V was trimmed by 0 bases and J by 12 bases, leaving 18 bases between them. In DNA form, the CDR3 reads TGCGCCAGCAGCTTGGATGGCAGGGTAACCTCCGACACCTTC. It is translated as CASSLDGRVTSDTF.

This clonotype has at least ten counts. This sequence joins TRBV3-1 and TRBJ2-4; maybe TRBD2 (5 bases). CDR1 is LGHDT and CDR2 is YNNKEL in the germline V gene (reference sequence). The V gene lost 1 base and the J gene lost 7 bases, with 8 bases spanning the gap. The CDR3 runs 13 residues. Here the CDR3 reads CASSQASGNIQYF. For the CDR3, the DNA is TGTGCCAGCAGCCAAGCCAGCGGTAACATTCAGTACTTC.

Here the CDR3 DNA reads TGTGCCAGCAGCCGATGGGACGAGGCAACTAATGAAAAACTGTTTTTT. This encodes CASSRWDEATNEKLFF. J is TRBJ1-4 and V is TRBV3-1, with a tentative D call TRBD1 (5 bases). The V and J ends lost 4 bases and 0 bases respectively, with 12 bases between them. The CDR3 length is 16 residues. The V gene's germline CDR1 is LGHDT and CDR2 YNNKEL (reference sequence).

This clonotype was seen many times. The chain uses TRBV5-1 and TRBJ2-5; D is unresolved. Germline-derived CDR1 and CDR2 are SGHRS and YFSETQ. The CDR3 is made up of 13 amino acids. V was clipped by 0 bases and J by 3 bases, with 6 bases between them. Written as DNA, the CDR3 is TGCGCCAGCAGCTTGGCACAGAAAGAGACCCAGTACTTC. This sequence encodes CASSLAQKETQYF.